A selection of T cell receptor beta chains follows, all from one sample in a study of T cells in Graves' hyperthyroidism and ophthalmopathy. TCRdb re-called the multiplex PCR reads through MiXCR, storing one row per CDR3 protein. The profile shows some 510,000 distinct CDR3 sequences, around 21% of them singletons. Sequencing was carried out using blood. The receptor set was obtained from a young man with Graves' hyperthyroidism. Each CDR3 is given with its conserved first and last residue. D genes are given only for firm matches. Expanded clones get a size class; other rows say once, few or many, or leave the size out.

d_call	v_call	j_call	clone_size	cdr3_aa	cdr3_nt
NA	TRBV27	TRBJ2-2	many	CASSKQGRPTGELFF	TGTGCCAGCAGTAAACAGGGTCGACCCACCGGGGAGCTGTTTTTT
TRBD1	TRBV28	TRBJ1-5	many	CASRRDRGQPQHF	TGTGCCAGCAGAAGGGACAGGGGTCAGCCCCAGCATTTT
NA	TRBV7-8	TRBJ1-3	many	CASSLVVGSGNTIYF	TGTGCCAGCAGCTTAGTCGTAGGCTCTGGAAACACCATATATTTT
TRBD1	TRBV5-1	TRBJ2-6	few	CASSLALGQGAGANVLTF	TGCGCCAGCAGCTTGGCCCTGGGACAGGGGGCTGGGGCCAACGTCCTGACTTTC
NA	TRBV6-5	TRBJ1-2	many	CASSSDGRANGYTF	TGTGCCAGCAGTTCTGATGGTAGGGCCAATGGCTACACCTTC
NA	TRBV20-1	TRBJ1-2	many	CSARGEVSLNYGYTF	TGCAGTGCTAGAGGGGAAGTCAGTTTGAACTATGGCTACACCTTC
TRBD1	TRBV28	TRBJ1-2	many	CASGGQGSYGYTF	TGTGCCAGCGGAGGACAGGGGAGCTATGGCTACACCTTC
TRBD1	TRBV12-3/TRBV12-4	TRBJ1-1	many	CASSGDSTEAFF	TGTGCCAGCAGTGGGGACAGCACTGAAGCTTTCTTT
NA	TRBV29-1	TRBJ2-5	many	CSVSYSETQYF	TGCAGCGTTTCCTACAGCGAGACCCAGTACTTC
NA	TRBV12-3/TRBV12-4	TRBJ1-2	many	CASHLGGTPNYGYTF	TGTGCCAGTCACCTAGGGGGGACCCCTAACTATGGCTACACCTTC
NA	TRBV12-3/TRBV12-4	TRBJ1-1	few	CASSRERLAEAFF	TGTGCCAGCAGCCGAGAACGGCTCGCTGAAGCTTTCTTT
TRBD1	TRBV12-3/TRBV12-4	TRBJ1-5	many	CASSLTGASNQPQHF	TGTGCCAGCAGTTTAACAGGGGCGAGCAATCAGCCCCAGCATTTT
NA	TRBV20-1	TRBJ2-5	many	CSARIRQAGETQYF	TGCAGTGCTAGGATAAGACAGGCTGGTGAGACCCAGTACTTC
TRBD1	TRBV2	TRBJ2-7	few	CASSEEVVGQGADEQYF	TGTGCCAGCAGTGAAGAAGTGGTGGGACAGGGGGCCGACGAGCAGTACTTC
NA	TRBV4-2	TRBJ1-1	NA	CASSRDKGHPEAFF	TGTGCCAGCAGTCGGGACAAGGGGCACCCTGAAGCTTTCTTT
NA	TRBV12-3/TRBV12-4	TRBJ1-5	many	CASSRQFNQPQHF	TGTGCCAGCAGTCGACAGTTTAATCAGCCCCAGCATTTT
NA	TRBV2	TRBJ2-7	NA	CASSERGDITYEQYF	TGTGCCAGCAGTGAAAGGGGGGACATTACCTACGAGCAGTACTTC
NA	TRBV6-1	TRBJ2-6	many	CASGEADGANVLTF	TGTGCCAGTGGTGAGGCCGATGGGGCCAACGTCCTGACTTTC
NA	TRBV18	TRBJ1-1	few	CASSFHRDSEAFF	TGTGCCAGCTCATTTCACCGAGACTCTGAAGCTTTCTTT
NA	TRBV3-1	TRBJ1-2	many	CASSQEQGGGYTF	TGTGCCAGCAGCCAAGAACAGGGAGGTGGCTACACCTTC
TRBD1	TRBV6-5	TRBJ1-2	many	CASSYGTGAGYTF	TGTGCCAGCAGTTACGGGACAGGGGCTGGCTACACCTTC
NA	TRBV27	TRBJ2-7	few	CASSTKDNPAYEQYF	TGTGCCAGCAGTACAAAGGACAACCCTGCCTACGAGCAGTACTTC
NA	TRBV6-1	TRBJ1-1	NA	CASSESNWGNTEAFF	TGTGCCAGCAGTGAATCTAATTGGGGGAACACTGAAGCTTTCTTT
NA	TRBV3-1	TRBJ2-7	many	CASSQASYEQYF	TGTGCCAGCAGCCAAGCCTCCTACGAGCAGTACTTC
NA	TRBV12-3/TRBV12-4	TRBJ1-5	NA	CASSLGGASQPQHF	TGTGCCAGCAGTCTTGGGGGGGCTAGTCAGCCCCAGCATTTT
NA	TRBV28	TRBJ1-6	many	CATLGTSSYNSPLHF	TGTGCCACTCTGGGCACCAGCTCCTATAATTCACCCCTCCACTTT
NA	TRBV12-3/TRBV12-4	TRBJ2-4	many	CATSDDTFAKNIQYF	TGTGCCACCTCAGATGACACATTTGCCAAAAACATTCAGTACTTC
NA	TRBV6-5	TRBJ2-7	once	CASSSRTAPYEQYF	TGTGCCAGCAGTTCGAGGACAGCCCCCTACGAGCAGTACTTC
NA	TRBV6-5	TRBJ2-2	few	CASSYSWDTGELFF	TGTGCCAGCAGTTACTCATGGGATACCGGGGAGCTGTTTTTT
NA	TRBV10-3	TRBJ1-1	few	CATTVIGRANTEAFF	TGTGCCACCACGGTCATAGGGAGGGCTAACACTGAAGCTTTCTTT
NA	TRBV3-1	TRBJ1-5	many	CASSQQQSNQPQHF	TGTGCCAGCAGCCAACAGCAGAGCAATCAGCCCCAGCATTTT
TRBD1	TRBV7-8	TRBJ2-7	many	CASSSISRDRVYNEQYF	TGTGCCAGCAGCTCGATTTCCCGGGACAGGGTTTACAACGAGCAGTACTTC
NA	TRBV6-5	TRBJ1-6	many	CASSLGQAGPYNSPLHF	TGTGCCAGCAGTTTGGGGCAGGCAGGACCTTATAATTCACCCCTCCACTTT
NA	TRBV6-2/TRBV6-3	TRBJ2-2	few	CASSLGLHGELFF	TGTGCCAGCAGCCTAGGACTACACGGGGAGCTGTTTTTT